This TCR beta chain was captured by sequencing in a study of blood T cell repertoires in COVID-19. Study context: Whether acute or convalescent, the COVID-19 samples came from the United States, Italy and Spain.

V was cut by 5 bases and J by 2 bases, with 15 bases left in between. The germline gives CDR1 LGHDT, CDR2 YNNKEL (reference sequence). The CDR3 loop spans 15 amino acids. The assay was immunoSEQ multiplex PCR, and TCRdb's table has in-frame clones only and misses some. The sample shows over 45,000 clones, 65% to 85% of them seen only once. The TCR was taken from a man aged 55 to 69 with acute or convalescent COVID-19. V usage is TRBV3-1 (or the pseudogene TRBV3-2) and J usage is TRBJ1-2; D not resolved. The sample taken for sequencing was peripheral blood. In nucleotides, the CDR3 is TGTGCCAGCAGCGGAGGCCGGGGTGGGAACTATGGCTACACCTTC. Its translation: CASSGGRGGNYGYTF.